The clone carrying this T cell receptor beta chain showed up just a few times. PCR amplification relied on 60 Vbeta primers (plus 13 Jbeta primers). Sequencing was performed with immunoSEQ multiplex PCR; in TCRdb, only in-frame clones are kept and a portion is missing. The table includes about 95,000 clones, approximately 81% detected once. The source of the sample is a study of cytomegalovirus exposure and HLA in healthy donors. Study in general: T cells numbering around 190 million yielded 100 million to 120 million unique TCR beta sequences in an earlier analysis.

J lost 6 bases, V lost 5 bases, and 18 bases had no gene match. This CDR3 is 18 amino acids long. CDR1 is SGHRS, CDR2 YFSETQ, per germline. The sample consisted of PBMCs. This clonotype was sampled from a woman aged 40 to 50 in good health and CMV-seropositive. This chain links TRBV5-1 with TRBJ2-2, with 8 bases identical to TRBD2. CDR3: CASRTGDGTSNGSGELFF. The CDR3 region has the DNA TGCGCCAGCAGGACGGGCGACGGGACTAGTAATGGGTCCGGGGAGCTGTTTTTT.